The present entry profiles one TCR beta chain with its context. Its antigen is as yet unknown. These data are taken from a study of graft-versus-host responses after intestinal transplantation. Sequencing was performed with immunoSEQ multiplex PCR; in TCRdb, only in-frame clones are kept and a portion is missing. The sample carries tens of thousands of clones, around 89% recorded once. Trimming shortened V by 0 bases and J by 3 bases, and 14 bases separated the two germline ends. Germline V CDR1 and CDR2: LGHNA, YSLEER. The CDR3 spans 16 residues. The J gene is TRBJ1-1, the V gene TRBV4-3; perhaps TRBD1 as D (5 bases). This material consisted of unstimulated CD8+ T cells sorted from spleen or lymph node cells, taken before transplant. The sequence came from a human donor who was the organ donor for an intestinal transplant. The CDR3 DNA reads TGCGCCAGCAGCCAAGATCCTGGCTCCAGGGACACTGAAGCTTTCTTT. As protein: CASSQDPGSRDTEAFF.